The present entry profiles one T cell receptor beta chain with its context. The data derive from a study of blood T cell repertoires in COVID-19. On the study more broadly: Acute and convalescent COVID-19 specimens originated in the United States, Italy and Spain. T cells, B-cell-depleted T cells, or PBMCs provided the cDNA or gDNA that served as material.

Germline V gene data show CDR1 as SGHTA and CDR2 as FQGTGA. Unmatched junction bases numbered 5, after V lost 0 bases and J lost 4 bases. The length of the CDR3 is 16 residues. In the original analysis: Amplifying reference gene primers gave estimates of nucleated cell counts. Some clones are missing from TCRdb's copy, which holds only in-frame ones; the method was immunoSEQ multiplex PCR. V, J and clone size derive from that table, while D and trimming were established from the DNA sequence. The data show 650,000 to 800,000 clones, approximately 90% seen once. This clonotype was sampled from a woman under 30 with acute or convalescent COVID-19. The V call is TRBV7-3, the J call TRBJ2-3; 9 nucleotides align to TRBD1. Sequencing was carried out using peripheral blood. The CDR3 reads CASSLTHTGGADTQYF. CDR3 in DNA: TGTGCCAGCAGCTTAACACATACAGGGGGCGCAGATACGCAGTATTTT.